Below are 2 T cell receptor beta chains sequenced from a single sample in a study of tumor and adjacent non-tumor tissue in lung cancer. The library came from three nested PCR rounds adapted from ARM-PCR protocols. TCRdb passed the multiplex PCR reads through MiXCR, listing each CDR3 protein once. The data contain 200,000 to 250,000 distinct CDR3 sequences, 71% of them singletons. The template was RNA from unsorted bulk tissue. The sequencing input was lung tumor tissue. Receptor source: a man aged 60 to 75 with non-small cell lung cancer.

This clonotype was picked up many times. The chain carries TRBV20-1 and TRBJ2-5, with TRBD2 matching 11 bases. This CDR3 contains 17 residues. The J segment lost 2 bases and the V segment lost 3 bases, leaving 11 bases of the junction unmatched. CDR1 and CDR2 (germline): DFQATT, SNEGSKA (reference sequence). The CDR3: CSASPLTSGILQETQYF. The CDR3 bases are TGCAGTGCTAGTCCCCTGACTAGCGGGATCCTTCAAGAGACCCAGTACTTC.

The gene calls are TRBV11-2 and TRBJ2-1; tentatively, D is TRBD1 or TRBD2 (5 bases each). Germline assignment: CDR1 SGHAT and CDR2 FQNNGV. This CDR3 spans 13 amino acids. The V gene lost 5 bases and the J gene lost 6 bases, with 11 bases spanning the gap. The CDR3 sequence: CASSPRGANEQFF. The CDR3 coding sequence is TGTGCCAGCAGCCCCCGAGGGGCCAATGAGCAGTTCTTC.